The 27 T cell receptor beta chains in this list originate from one sample, sequenced in a study of OX40 agonist ivuxolimab in advanced cancers. The protocol was immunoSEQ multiplex PCR, while the TCRdb copy is restricted to in-frame clones and leaves out a portion. The table lists about 54,000 clones, about four fifths of them singletons. This material consisted of CD4+ or CD8+ T cells sorted from blood, taken in a trial of the OX40 agonist ivuxolimab. These TCRs come from an adult with an advanced solid tumor such as melanoma, head and neck, liver or kidney cancer.

The chain recombines TRBV15 with TRBJ2-5, with 8 bases identical to TRBD2. The germline V gene encodes CDR1 LNHNV and CDR2 YYDKDF (reference sequence). The CDR3 has 15 residues. V was clipped by 2 bases and J by 5 bases; unmatched bases: 7. This CDR3 reads CATSRSGRGMETQYF. The CDR3 DNA is TGTGCCACCAGCAGATCCGGGAGGGGCATGGAGACCCAGTACTTC.

A few counts support this clone. V usage is TRBV10-3 and J usage is TRBJ2-3; D is tentatively TRBD1 or TRBD2 (5 bases each). Trimming pared 2 bases from V and 2 bases from J, leaving 8 bases between. Germline V gene lookup returns CDR1 ENHRY and CDR2 SYGVKD. The CDR3 loop spans 14 amino acids. The DNA for the CDR3 is TGTGCCATCAGTGAGGGGGGAAACACAGATACGCAGTATTTT. This codes for CAISEGGNTDTQYF.

The chain combines TRBV11-2 with TRBJ1-1; D is unresolved. This CDR3 is 13 amino acids long. Germline-derived CDR1 and CDR2 are SGHAT and FQNNGV. V lost 0 bases, J lost 6 bases, and 8 bases lay in between. The CDR3 nucleotides are TGTGCCAGCAGCTTAGAGAGACGGGCTGAAGCTTTCTTT. It codes for CASSLERRAEAFF.

The chain carries TRBV6-6 and TRBJ1-5, with D unresolved. Between the trimmed V and J ends, which lost 0 bases and 6 bases, there was a span of 6 bases. The CDR3 is 13 amino acids. Looked up from germline, CDR1 is MNHNY and CDR2 is SVGAGI (reference sequence). CDR3 sequence (DNA): TGTGCCAGCAGTTACTCTTGGGGTCAGCCCCAGCATTTT. Protein product: CASSYSWGQPQHF.

The rearrangement links TRBV11-3 to TRBJ1-1, with no clear D. CDR1 and CDR2 (germline): SGHNT, YENEEA. V was pared by 5 bases and J by 0 bases, with 16 bases between. The CDR3 is made up of 16 amino acids. Here the CDR3 DNA reads TGTGCCAGCAGCCTCAATAGCCTTTCCATGAACACTGAAGCTTTCTTT. This codes for CASSLNSLSMNTEAFF.

The J gene is TRBJ1-1, the V gene TRBV7-2, with 11 positions matching TRBD1. The CDR3 length is 17 residues. CDR1 is SGHTA and CDR2 is FQGNSA in the germline V gene. V shed 5 bases and J 5 bases; nucleotides not matched to a gene: 13. In DNA form, the CDR3 reads TGTGCCAGCAGCCCCGGACAGGGGGCGAAAATGTGGACTGAAGCTTTCTTT. Translation gives CASSPGQGAKMWTEAFF.

Only a few counts were recorded for this clone. The rearrangement joins TRBV10-1 to TRBJ1-1; perhaps TRBD1 as D (6 bases). Germline lookup yields CDR1 WNHNN and CDR2 SYGVQD (reference sequence). V lost 8 bases and J lost 3, with 19 bases in between. This CDR3 comprises 15 residues. The CDR3 coding sequence is TGCGCCAGCCACTCCGGGCGGACAGAAGACACTGAAGCTTTCTTT. Translating gives CASHSGRTEDTEAFF.

This clone was seen just once. The J gene is TRBJ1-3, the V gene TRBV29-1, with D hard to call. Germline V lookup: CDR1 SQVTM, CDR2 ANQGSEA. V shed 4 bases and J shed 1 base, with 5 bases lying between them. The CDR3 has 12 residues. The CDR3 DNA follows: TGCAGCGTTGGTGGGTCTGGAAACACCATATATTTT. Encoded protein: CSVGGSGNTIYF.

The chain links TRBV11-1 to TRBJ1-2; 8 bases align to TRBD1. The germline gives CDR1 SGHAT, CDR2 FQDESV (reference sequence). V lost 3 bases to trimming and J lost 5 bases; unmatched junction nucleotides: 14. This CDR3 has 17 amino acids. CDR3 protein: CASSLAPRPGTGYGYTF. The CDR3 DNA is TGTGCCAGCAGCTTGGCCCCCCGGCCCGGGACAGGATATGGCTACACCTTC.

DNA of the CDR3: TGTGCCAGCAGTGAAGGCTTGGAGACCCAGTACTTC. This codes for CASSEGLETQYF. This chain links TRBV25-1 with TRBJ2-5; D is ambiguous. Germline assignment: CDR1 MGHDK and CDR2 SYGVNS. Trimming cost V 2 bases and J 5 bases, with 6 bases left between them. The length of the CDR3 is 12 residues.

This clone occurred a few times. The CDR3 DNA reads as TGTGCCAGCAGCAACAGCGGGGTTGGCTACACCTTC. It translates to CASSNSGVGYTF. V usage is TRBV21-1 and J usage is TRBJ1-2. TRBV21-1 is a known pseudogene. This CDR3 is built from 12 residues.

The rearrangement uses TRBV7-9 and TRBJ1-2, with 10 positions matching TRBD1. The germline V gene encodes CDR1 SEHNR and CDR2 FQNEAQ (reference sequence). The CDR3 is 16 amino acids. Unmatched junction bases numbered 5, after V lost 0 bases and J lost 4 bases. CDR3 bases: TGTGCCAGCAGCTTAGCTTCGGGACAGGGGAGCTATGGCTACACCTTC. Residues: CASSLASGQGSYGYTF.

This clone has a single count. V usage is TRBV6-1 and J usage is TRBJ2-1, with 10 bases that match TRBD2. The CDR3 is 15 amino acids. The V segment lost 4 bases and the J segment 9 bases; nucleotides outside the gene matches: 9. CDR1 and CDR2 (germline): MNHNS, SASEGT. CDR3 DNA: TGTGCCAGCAGTGCGACTAGCGGGTTGATAAGTGAGCAGTTCTTC. Amino acids: CASSATSGLISEQFF.

The chain links TRBV7-2 to TRBJ2-1; TRBD2 matches 10 bases. V shed 0 bases, J shed 7 bases, and the junction held 6 bases outside the gene matches. CDR3 length: 16 residues. Germline V gene lookup returns CDR1 SGHTA and CDR2 FQGNSA. In DNA, the CDR3 is TGTGCCAGCAGCTTAGCCGGAGCGGGAGGGTTTAATGAGCAGTTCTTC. Translation gives CASSLAGAGGFNEQFF.

This chain joins TRBV18 and TRBJ2-7, with D perhaps TRBD2 (6 bases). The length of the CDR3 is 15 residues. Between the trimmed V and J ends, which lost 0 bases and 6 bases, there was a span of 15 bases. Per germline, CDR1 KGHSH and CDR2 LQKENI. CDR3: CASSPPGIRRGEQYF. The CDR3 DNA reads TGTGCCAGCTCACCACCGGGGATTCGGAGGGGCGAGCAGTACTTC.

This clone has only one observation. The chain employs TRBV28 and TRBJ2-7; 14 bases align to TRBD2. The V gene end was trimmed by 10 bases and the J gene end by 4 bases; junction bases not matched to a gene: 6. The CDR3 covers 14 residues. CDR1 is MDHEN and CDR2 is SYDVKM in the germline V gene. The CDR3 sequence is CAIRGTSGGYEQYF. The DNA of the CDR3 is TGTGCCATTAGGGGGACTAGCGGGGGATACGAGCAGTACTTC.

This chain connects TRBV5-8 to TRBJ1-1; D remains unclear. The V and J ends lost 2 bases and 1 base respectively, with 15 bases between them. Germline assignment: CDR1 SGHTS and CDR2 YDEGEE. The CDR3 contains 16 residues. The CDR3 bases are TGTGCCAGCAGCTTCGACGTCGGGAGGAGGAACACTGAAGCTTTCTTT. This sequence encodes CASSFDVGRRNTEAFF.

The CDR3 protein is CASSSEAGANVLTF. In DNA form, the CDR3 reads TGTGCCAGCAGCTCGGAGGCCGGGGCCAACGTCCTGACTTTC. The rearrangement links TRBV5-4 to TRBJ2-6; a possible D gene is TRBD2 (5 bases). The CDR3 is 14 amino acids. Trimming took off 3 bases at V and 4 bases at J, with 8 bases between the two ends. In germline, CDR1 is SGHNT, CDR2 YYREEE (reference sequence). Full variable domain (outside the CDR3, taken from reference TRBV5-4 and TRBJ2-6): ETGVTQSPTHLIKTRGQQVTLRCSSQSGHNTVSWYQQALGQGPQFIFQYYREEENGRGNFPPRFSGLQFPNYSSELNVNALELDDSALYLCASSSEAGANVLTFGAGSRLTVL.

This clone was detected a few times. The gene calls are TRBV7-3 and TRBJ2-7; the match to TRBD1 covers 9 bases. The germline CDR1 and CDR2 sequences are SGHTA and FQGTGA. The ends lost 4 bases at V and 7 bases at J; junction bases unmatched: 5. The CDR3 consists of 13 residues. The CDR3 coding sequence is TGTGCCAGCAGCTCGGACAGGGGCGGAGAGCAGTACTTC. This translates into CASSSDRGGEQYF.

The genes are TRBV5-1 and TRBJ2-2; D unclear. The V and J ends lost 6 bases and 5 bases respectively, with 20 bases between them. This CDR3 has 16 amino acids. The V gene's germline CDR1 is SGHRS and CDR2 YFSETQ. DNA for the CDR3: TGCGCCAGCAAACGGGTGTTTGATCTGGAAACCGGGGAGCTGTTTTTT. This codes for CASKRVFDLETGELFF.

The chain joins TRBV5-1 to TRBJ1-1; D gene ambiguous. This CDR3 is built from 14 residues. Trimming cost V 0 bases and J 1 base, with 7 bases left between them. The germline CDR1 and CDR2 sequences are SGHRS and YFSETQ. The CDR3 region has the DNA TGCGCCAGCAGCTTGGCGCCAGCGAACACTGAAGCTTTCTTT. As protein: CASSLAPANTEAFF.

The chain is built from TRBV28 and TRBJ2-1; D is unresolved. The CDR3 extends over 13 amino acids. With 5 bases removed from V and 8 bases from J, the gap between germline ends came to 13 bases. Germline lookup yields CDR1 MDHEN and CDR2 SYDVKM. This CDR3 is CASSPQRYDEQFF. The CDR3 DNA is TGTGCCAGCAGTCCACAAAGATACGATGAGCAGTTCTTC.

The CDR3 DNA follows: TGTGCCAGCAGTTCCCTTGCGGGACCCGGCGAGCAGTACTTC. Its protein product is CASSSLAGPGEQYF. The genes are TRBV25-1 and TRBJ2-7; perhaps TRBD2 as D (6 bases). Per the germline V gene, CDR1 is MGHDK and CDR2 is SYGVNS. This CDR3 spans 14 amino acids. V lost 5 bases and J 6 bases, leaving 17 bases between the germline ends.

The J gene is TRBJ2-3, the V gene TRBV6-6; tentatively, D is TRBD1 (6 bases). The CDR3 consists of 13 residues. Germline V gives CDR1 MNHNY, CDR2 SVGAGI (reference sequence). Trimming stripped 4 bases from V and 4 bases from J, with 9 bases between. The CDR3 reads CASSLGAADTQYF. The CDR3 coding sequence is TGTGCCAGCAGTTTGGGGGCGGCAGATACGCAGTATTTT.

V is TRBV7-9 and J is TRBJ2-7; TRBD2 agrees at 7 bases. V trimming: 6 bases; J trimming: 2 bases; junction bases outside the gene matches: 10. This CDR3 comprises 15 residues. Per germline, CDR1 SEHNR and CDR2 FQNEAQ (reference sequence). The CDR3 DNA follows: TGTGCCAGCAGTGGGGCTAGCGGTGGGGCCTACGAGCAGTACTTC. Its translation is CASSGASGGAYEQYF. The variable domain in full, completed from reference TRBV7-9 and TRBJ2-7, reads DTGVSQNPRHKITKRGQNVTFRCDPISEHNRLYWYRQTLGQGPEFLTYFQNEAQLEKSRLLSDRFSAERPKGSFSTLEIQRTEQGDSAMYLCASSGASGGAYEQYFGPGTRLTVT.

This rearrangement joins TRBV11-3 to TRBJ2-3, with TRBD2 matching over 7 bases. The germline V gene has CDR1 SGHNT and CDR2 YENEEA. The ends lost 4 bases at V and 4 bases at J; junction bases unmatched: 5. The CDR3 is 14 residues long. CDR3 coding DNA: TGTGCCAGCAGCTACGGGACTAAGGCAGATACGCAGTATTTT. This encodes CASSYGTKADTQYF.

The chain couples TRBV2 to TRBJ1-1, with unresolved D. This CDR3 region has 14 residues. Per germline, CDR1 SNHLY and CDR2 FYNNEI. V was pared by 4 bases and J by 6 bases, with 15 bases between. CDR3 in amino acids: CASSVGWVGAEAFF. The DNA of the CDR3 is TGTGCCAGCAGTGTTGGCTGGGTTGGCGCTGAAGCTTTCTTT. Using reference TRBV2 and TRBJ1-1 for the parts outside the CDR3, the full variable domain is EPEVTQTPSHQVTQMGQEVILRCVPISNHLYFYWYRQILGQKVEFLVSFYNNEISEKSEIFDDQFSVERPDGSNFTLKIRSTKLEDSAMYFCASSVGWVGAEAFFGQGTRLTVV.